The TCR beta chain described here comes from a study of T cells after yellow fever vaccination. As for the study in general: When fractions had low cell numbers, they were prepared with SMART-Seq v4 Ultra Low Input.

This clonotype was seen a few times. TCRdb re-derived calls from the 5' RACE reads in MiXCR, one entry per CDR3 protein. The table lists approximately 510,000 distinct CDR3 sequences, less than 25% of them singletons. The CDR3 runs to 15 residues. Trimming pared 0 bases from V and 0 bases from J, leaving 7 bases between. Germline lookup yields CDR1 MGHRA and CDR2 YSYEKL. This chain joins TRBV4-1 and TRBJ2-3; D is uncertain. The material was PBMCs, obtained roughly 20 days after the first yellow fever vaccination. The TCR comes from a young man who received the YFV17D yellow fever vaccine. Here the CDR3 DNA reads TGCGCCAGCAGCCAAGACGCGGTTAGCACAGATACGCAGTATTTT. This gives the protein CASSQDAVSTDTQYF.